This passage covers 30 T cell receptor beta chains from one sample sequenced in a study of blood T cells in healthy people across ages. Through a sample-barcoded 5' primer and a J-beta primer mix, a second PCR was run for roughly 7 to 11 cycles. TCRdb re-called the 5' RACE reads with MiXCR, one entry per CDR3 protein. This table has about 1,400,000 distinct CDR3 sequences, about 43% appearing once. Source material: blood. The receptor source for this set is a woman aged 18-30 years in good health.

This clonotype was counted only a few times. The chain is built from TRBV10-3 and TRBJ2-7; the D gene is possibly TRBD2 (5 bases). This CDR3 is 14 amino acids long. The V gene's germline CDR1 is ENHRY and CDR2 SYGVKD. Trimming left V 10 bases short and J 0 bases short, with 16 bases between. The CDR3 reads CATAQDSVSYEQYF. As DNA, the CDR3 is TGTGCCACCGCCCAGGACTCGGTCTCCTACGAGCAGTACTTC.

This clonotype appeared a few times. Written as DNA, the CDR3 is TGTGCCAGCAGTTTAGGGGTCCGAACCTCAATCTACGAGCAGTACTTC. This codes for CASSLGVRTSIYEQYF. The rearrangement joins TRBV12-3 or TRBV12-4 to TRBJ2-7; no reliable D call. V was trimmed by 1 base and J by 3 bases, leaving 16 bases between them. CDR3 length: 16 residues.

This clonotype has just a few counts. V is TRBV18 and J is TRBJ2-1, with 7 bases lining up with TRBD1. The CDR3 loop spans 14 amino acids. The V segment lost 3 bases and the J segment 5 bases; nucleotides outside the gene matches: 4. The germline gives CDR1 KGHSH, CDR2 LQKENI. The CDR3 nucleotides are TGTGCCAGCTCACCCGGGACAGAGAACAATGAGCAGTTCTTC. Its protein is CASSPGTENNEQFF.

The chain combines TRBV20-1 with TRBJ1-1; unclear D gene. The CDR3 runs to 13 residues. Trimming pared 4 bases from V and 3 bases from J, leaving 12 bases between. Germline V gives CDR1 DFQATT, CDR2 SNEGSKA (reference sequence). For the CDR3, the DNA is TGCAGTGCTATGGGCCGAGGTGACACTGAAGCTTTCTTT. It translates to CSAMGRGDTEAFF.

The chain employs TRBV20-1 and TRBJ2-1; tentatively, D is TRBD2 (6 bases). Germline V gives CDR1 DFQATT, CDR2 SNEGSKA (reference sequence). Trimming took off 1 base at V and 9 bases at J, with 16 bases between the two ends. CDR3 length: 14 residues. Written as DNA, the CDR3 is TGCAGTGCTAGAGGTACTAGACTAGACCTTGAGCAGTTCTTC. It encodes CSARGTRLDLEQFF.

The chain is built from TRBV6-5 and TRBJ1-2; TRBD1 might be the D (6 bases). The CDR3 totals 16 residues. Trimming took 0 bases from V and 4 from J, leaving 15 bases between them. Per the germline V gene, CDR1 is MNHEY and CDR2 is SVGAGI. The CDR3: CASSYSWGGATYGYTF. The CDR3 coding sequence is TGTGCCAGCAGTTACTCATGGGGGGGCGCGACCTATGGCTACACCTTC.

Only a few counts were recorded for this clonotype. The J gene is TRBJ2-7, the V gene TRBV6-6, with D hard to call. In germline, CDR1 is MNHNY, CDR2 SVGAGI (reference sequence). The CDR3 runs to 14 residues. V dropped 2 bases and J dropped 3 bases, with 11 bases sitting between them. The CDR3 DNA is TGTGCCAGCAGTTACGTTCAGAGCGACTACGAGCAGTACTTC. Translating it yields CASSYVQSDYEQYF.

This clonotype occurred a few times. The J gene is TRBJ2-4, the V gene TRBV2, with D possibly TRBD2 on 6 matching bases. This CDR3 is built from 12 residues. Germline values: CDR1 SNHLY, CDR2 FYNNEI. Trimming removed 6 bases from V and 15 bases from J, with 18 bases in between. CDR3 sequence: CASSTETSVGYF. The CDR3 coding sequence is TGTGCCAGCAGCACTGAGACTAGTGTAGGGTACTTC.

The rearrangement joins TRBV9 to TRBJ1-1; TRBD1 might be the D (5 bases). The CDR3 covers 15 residues. V was trimmed by 0 bases and J by 1 base, leaving 10 bases between them. From germline, CDR1 is SGDLS and CDR2 YYNGEE. The CDR3 DNA reads as TGTGCCAGCAGCGTAGTTCAGGGAGCGAACACTGAAGCTTTCTTT. This gives the protein CASSVVQGANTEAFF.

The V gene is TRBV29-1, the J gene TRBJ1-1; 9 nucleotides agree with TRBD1. The CDR3 extends over 17 amino acids. Germline lookup yields CDR1 SQVTM and CDR2 ANQGSEA. Trimming cost V 7 bases and J 1 base; bases outside gene matches: 16. The CDR3 nucleotides read TGCAGCGGGCTGGGGGGACAGGGCGGAACTTCGAACACTGAAGCTTTCTTT. It specifies CSGLGGQGGTSNTEAFF.

The rearrangement uses TRBV3-1 and TRBJ2-7; 12 nucleotides line up with TRBD2. With V trimmed by 4 bases and J by 2 bases, 6 bases remained unmatched. The germline V gene encodes CDR1 LGHDT and CDR2 YNNKEL (reference sequence). CDR3 length: 16 amino acids. The CDR3 DNA follows: TGTGCCAGCAGCCCGGGACTAGCGGGTCCAACCTACGAGCAGTACTTC. This translates into CASSPGLAGPTYEQYF.

This clonotype showed up just a few times. The chain couples TRBV4-1 to TRBJ1-4; 9 bases are shared with TRBD1. This CDR3 is 15 amino acids long. Looked up from germline, CDR1 is MGHRA and CDR2 is YSYEKL. J lost 6 bases, V lost 3 bases, and 5 bases had no gene match. CDR3 DNA sequence: TGCGCCAGCAGCCATGGGGACAGGGATTATGAAAAACTGTTTTTT. It yields the protein CASSHGDRDYEKLFF.

The CDR3 sequence: CANAGGRFEQFF. In DNA form, the CDR3 reads TGTGCCAACGCGGGCGGGAGGTTTGAGCAGTTCTTC. The chain carries TRBV6-7 and TRBJ2-1; 8 bases fit TRBD2. TRBV6-7 is an ORF for which the function is uncertain. CDR3 length equals 12 residues. J gave up 9 bases and V 10 bases, and 8 bases lay outside the gene matches.

The rearrangement links TRBV2 to TRBJ1-5; D might be TRBD1 (5 bases). CDR1 SNHLY and CDR2 FYNNEI come from the germline V gene. The V end lost 2 bases, the J end lost 5 bases, and 13 bases lay between the germline ends. CDR3 length: 15 amino acids. The CDR3 DNA reads as TGTGCCAGCAGTGAAAATGGGAGGGGTGATCAGCCCCAGCATTTT. It translates to CASSENGRGDQPQHF.

This clonotype was observed a handful of times. CDR3: CASSEGGTSYEQYF. CDR3 nucleotides: TGTGCCAGCAGTGAAGGTGGCACCTCCTACGAGCAGTACTTC. This chain connects TRBV25-1 to TRBJ2-7; D gene uncertain. V lost 2 bases, J lost 0 bases, and 8 bases lay in between. Germline CDR1 is MGHDK and CDR2 is SYGVNS. The CDR3 sequence is 14 residues long.

This chain links TRBV28 with TRBJ2-1; D is uncertain. Germline-derived CDR1 and CDR2 are MDHEN and SYDVKM. Trimming took 6 bases from V and 0 from J, leaving 12 bases between them. The CDR3 spans 15 residues. The CDR3 region is CASRSGSSSYNEQFF. DNA for the CDR3: TGTGCCAGCAGATCCGGAAGTAGCTCCTACAATGAGCAGTTCTTC. The full variable domain, its missing parts supplied by reference TRBV28 and TRBJ2-1, is DVKVTQSSRYLVKRTGEKVFLECVQDMDHENMFWYRQDPGLGLRLIYFSYDVKMKEKGDIPEGYSVSREKKERFSLILESASTNQTSMYLCASRSGSSSYNEQFFGPGTRLTVL.

This clonotype appeared a few times. The chain couples TRBV7-2 to TRBJ1-2, with D maybe TRBD1 (5 bases). The CDR3 is 14 residues long. V shed 7 bases and J shed 8 bases, with 20 bases lying between them. Germline CDR1 and CDR2: SGHTA and FQGNSA. The CDR3 loop is CASNPEGAPRGYTF. CDR3 bases: TGTGCCAGCAACCCTGAAGGGGCCCCTCGGGGCTACACCTTC.

Concerning this clonotype itself: One junction end disagrees with the germline gene, perhaps due to a read error. The J gene is TRBJ2-5, the V gene TRBV6-1, with a possible D match to TRBD2 (5 bases). Judging by the DNA end, TRBJ2-7 fits better; the J call may be wrong. The CDR3 extends over 14 amino acids. In germline, CDR1 is MNHNS, CDR2 SASEGT. The CDR3 region is CACSERVFSYEQYF. CDR3 DNA: TGTGCCTGCAGTGAGAGGGTGTTCTCCTACGAGCAGTACTTC.

This clonotype was detected once. A read error may account for a junction end that differs from germline. The chain is built from TRBV20-1 and TRBJ2-1, with TRBD2 matching 7 bases. Germline V gives CDR1 DFQATT, CDR2 SNEGSKA (reference sequence). This CDR3 region has 13 residues. The CDR3 here is CSASPSGYNKQFF. In DNA, the CDR3 is TGCAGTGCTAGCCCTAGCGGATACAATAAGCAGTTCTTC.

This clonotype was detected only a few times. The genes are TRBV29-1 and TRBJ1-5, with D possibly matching TRBD1 (6 bases). V lost 6 bases, J lost 7 bases, and 16 bases lay in between. Germline V gene lookup returns CDR1 SQVTM and CDR2 ANQGSEA. The CDR3 is made up of 13 amino acids. Written as DNA, the CDR3 is TGCAGCGTGGGGTCCAGGGGAGGCCAGCCCCAGCATTTT. As protein: CSVGSRGGQPQHF.

J is TRBJ2-5 and V is TRBV6-2 or TRBV6-3; a possible D gene is TRBD2 (6 bases). Germline V gene data show CDR1 as MNHEY and CDR2 as SVGEGT. The CDR3 sequence is 16 residues long. Deletions cut 6 bases from V and 11 bases from J, with 28 bases between. The CDR3 region is CASSSPGTRLDNEQYF. CDR3 nucleotides: TGTGCCAGCAGCTCCCCCGGGACTCGCCTAGACAATGAGCAGTACTTC.

The rearrangement links TRBV28 to TRBJ2-1; D might be TRBD1 (5 bases). The V gene's germline CDR1 is MDHEN and CDR2 SYDVKM. Trimming pared 8 bases from V and 3 bases from J, leaving 17 bases between. The CDR3 is made up of 15 amino acids. CDR3 coding DNA: TGTGCCAGCTGCCTGGTGGGCGGACACTACAATGAGCAGTTCTTC. Its translation is CASCLVGGHYNEQFF.

Concerning this clonotype itself: Possible read error: a much larger clone is one base away. The chain is built from TRBV29-1 and TRBJ2-1; D is tentatively TRBD1 or TRBD2 (5 bases each). The germline CDR1 and CDR2 sequences are SQVTM and ANQGSEA. CDR3 size: 11 residues. The CDR3 region has the DNA TGCGGCGTGGTGTGGGGGAATGAGCAGTTCTTC. It yields the protein CGVVWGNEQFF.

This rearrangement joins TRBV7-9 to TRBJ1-1; no reliable D call. In germline, CDR1 is SEHNR, CDR2 FQNEAQ (reference sequence). This CDR3 comprises 17 residues. With 1 base removed from V and 0 bases from J, the gap between germline ends came to 15 bases. The CDR3 here is CASSLEGLKVMNTEAFF. In nucleotides, the CDR3 is TGTGCCAGCAGCTTAGAAGGTCTTAAAGTAATGAACACTGAAGCTTTCTTT.

This clonotype has a handful of counts. This sequence joins TRBV10-3 and TRBJ2-1; TRBD1 matches 10 bases. The CDR3 is made up of 16 amino acids. Germline V lookup: CDR1 ENHRY, CDR2 SYGVKD. Germline trimming cut 5 bases from V and 2 bases from J; bases unmatched to any gene: 6. CDR3 residues: CAISSWTGGTYNEQFF. The CDR3 DNA follows: TGTGCCATCAGTTCGTGGACAGGGGGAACCTACAATGAGCAGTTCTTC.

The chain carries TRBV21-1 and TRBJ1-2. TRBV21-1 has pseudogene status. The CDR3 has 15 residues. In DNA form, the CDR3 reads TGTGCCAGCAGCAAAGGATCCGAAACTAACTATGGCTACACCTTC. This encodes CASSKGSETNYGYTF.

This sequence joins TRBV12-3 or TRBV12-4 and TRBJ2-7; 10 bases align to TRBD2. Trimming at V came to 1 base and at J to 7 bases, leaving 19 bases not matched to a gene. The CDR3 covers 19 residues. The CDR3 sequence: CASSLVSLAGVGAYNEQYF. The CDR3 bases are TGTGCCAGCAGTTTAGTTTCGCTAGCGGGAGTGGGGGCATACAATGAGCAGTACTTC.

The rearrangement uses TRBV11-2 and TRBJ2-1; tentative D call: TRBD2 (5 bases). With 4 bases removed from V and 7 bases from J, the gap between germline ends came to 23 bases. The CDR3 covers 17 residues. CDR1 and CDR2 (germline): SGHAT, FQNNGV. DNA for the CDR3: TGTGCCAGCAGCTCCACCCAGGCGGTGTACTCGGGGAATGAGCAGTTCTTC. Translated, it gives CASSSTQAVYSGNEQFF.

This clonotype was observed a few times. The rearrangement joins TRBV20-1 to TRBJ1-5; D is unresolved. The CDR3 covers 12 residues. With 7 bases removed from V and 4 bases from J, the gap between germline ends came to 11 bases. The germline gives CDR1 DFQATT, CDR2 SNEGSKA (reference sequence). This chain's CDR3 is CSVKTGNQPQHF. In nucleotides, the CDR3 is TGCAGTGTTAAGACGGGGAATCAGCCCCAGCATTTT.

This clonotype has more than one count but fewer than ten. This chain uses TRBV20-1 with TRBJ1-1; TRBD1 agrees at 8 bases. J gave up 3 bases and V 5 bases, and 2 bases lay outside the gene matches. CDR1 is DFQATT, CDR2 SNEGSKA, per germline (reference sequence). CDR3 size: 12 residues. This CDR3 reads CSAGQGDTEAFF. For the CDR3, the DNA is TGCAGTGCTGGACAGGGTGACACTGAAGCTTTCTTT.